This T cell receptor (beta chain) derives from a study of shared clonotypes between healthy human individuals. Turning to the study itself: The plates for each donor numbered three CD4 naive, three CD4 memory, two CD8 naive and one CD8 memory. Study-wide findings and caveats: Generation probability values for non-shared clonotypes were lower than those for clonotypes shared by all four donors. Researchers found naive subsets generally carried larger estimated richness than memory subsets.

The method was immunoSEQ multiplex PCR; TCRdb's version includes in-frame clones alone and lacks a portion of them. The sample lists about 870,000 clones, about 92% occurring once. Only CD45RO-negative cells positively selected for CCR7 counted as naive CD8 cells, so terminally differentiated effector memory CD45RA+ cells were excluded. Comment on this clone: What it binds is unknown.

Sequenced material: naive CD8+ T cells sorted from blood. The receptor comes from a man aged 25 to 45 in good health.

CDR3 residues: CASSLLGENYEQYF. CDR3 nucleotides: TGTGCCAGCAGTTTATTGGGGGAAAACTACGAGCAGTACTTC. The V call is TRBV28, the J call TRBJ2-7; D possibly uses TRBD1 or TRBD2 (5 bases each). CDR3 length: 14 residues. Germline V CDR1 and CDR2: MDHEN, SYDVKM. Trimming removed 1 base from V and 3 bases from J, with 10 bases in between.